The rows below give T cell receptor beta chains drawn from one sample of a study of blood T cell repertoires in COVID-19. TCRdb keeps only in-frame clones here, not all; method: immunoSEQ multiplex PCR. The repertoire holds around 300,000 clones, with around 85% as singletons. Sequences were obtained from PBMCs or T cells enriched from blood (not recorded which). These receptors all stem from a woman aged 50 to 65 who had recovered from COVID-19. The CDR3 runs from the conserved cysteine through the conserved F or W. The size of a clone is reported for some rows only, either as once, few or many, or as a class for expanded clones.

length: 12
V: TRBV7-2
J: TRBJ1-5
size: NA
CDR3: CASSSGNQPQHF

length: 15
V: TRBV11-3
J: TRBJ2-1
size: once
CDR3: CASSVSGISYNEQFF

length: 12
V: TRBV12-3/TRBV12-4
J: TRBJ1-4
size: NA
CDR3: CASRATFEKLFF

length: 16
V: TRBV13
J: TRBJ1-1
size: NA
CDR3: CASSLEEGPPNTEAFF

length: 14
V: TRBV24-1
J: TRBJ2-7
size: few
CDR3: CATSDPGTGTKQYF

length: 12
V: TRBV7-6
J: TRBJ2-7
size: NA
CDR3: CASSLGAYEQYF

length: 17
V: TRBV7-2
J: TRBJ1-3
size: NA
CDR3: CASSFVVMGAVGNTIYF

length: 15
V: TRBV10-3
J: TRBJ1-1
size: NA
CDR3: CAISGRDRGSTEAFF

length: 15
V: TRBV9
J: TRBJ2-1
size: many
CDR3: CASSLIAGGSNEQFF

length: 16
V: TRBV7-2
J: TRBJ2-1
size: NA
CDR3: CASSTSTSGGYNEQFF

length: 16
V: TRBV10-3
J: TRBJ1-2
size: NA
CDR3: CAISDGRADRAVSYTF

length: 15
V: TRBV16
J: TRBJ2-1
size: once
CDR3: CASSQGASGYNEQFF

length: 16
V: TRBV11-2
J: TRBJ2-1
size: NA
CDR3: CASSSFGGTYYNEQFF

length: 17
V: TRBV2
J: TRBJ1-2
size: NA
CDR3: CASSEIKQGIIEDGYTF

length: 13
V: TRBV29-1
J: TRBJ1-2
size: few
CDR3: CSVELPTSHGYTF

length: 15
V: TRBV11-2
J: TRBJ1-4
size: few
CDR3: CASSLNAQGVEKLFF

length: 15
V: TRBV6-5
J: TRBJ1-5
size: NA
CDR3: CASSTQGISNQPQHF

length: 14
V: TRBV14
J: TRBJ2-1
size: once
CDR3: CASQARTGYNEQFF

length: 15
V: TRBV27
J: TRBJ1-4
size: NA
CDR3: CASRDLTGINEKLFF

length: 14
V: TRBV6-5
J: TRBJ1-5
size: NA
CDR3: CASRTGEGNQPQHF

length: 18
V: TRBV23-1
J: TRBJ1-5
size: NA
CDR3: CASSQSRDRGGGNQPQHF

length: 17
V: TRBV28
J: TRBJ1-6
size: NA
CDR3: CASSFGVGSSYNSPLHF

length: 15
V: TRBV19
J: TRBJ2-7
size: NA
CDR3: CASSHGHSPSYEQYF

length: 13
V: TRBV15
J: TRBJ2-2
size: NA
CDR3: CATSTENTGELFF

length: 15
V: TRBV28
J: TRBJ1-6
size: NA
CDR3: CASQTGQGDNSPLHF

length: 15
V: TRBV11-2
J: TRBJ1-5
size: once
CDR3: CASSRRGLSNQPQHF

length: 13
V: TRBV12-3/TRBV12-4
J: TRBJ2-1
size: NA
CDR3: CASRRQGSNEQFF

length: 17
V: TRBV5-1
J: TRBJ1-3
size: few
CDR3: CASSLLGTAGSGNTIYF

length: 16
V: TRBV18
J: TRBJ2-1
size: NA
CDR3: CASSRSLSGRAGEQFF

length: 12
V: TRBV28
J: TRBJ1-5
size: NA
CDR3: CATGTGNQPQHF

length: 16
V: TRBV6-4
J: TRBJ2-1
size: NA
CDR3: CASSDRKRVANNEQFF

length: 17
V: TRBV19
J: TRBJ2-1
size: NA
CDR3: CASSIRLAGGNWNEQFF

length: 13
V: TRBV7-8
J: TRBJ1-1
size: once
CDR3: CASSSSRGLEAFF

length: 17
V: TRBV7-6
J: TRBJ2-3
size: NA
CDR3: CASSLVGGGLSTDTQYF

length: 14
V: TRBV28
J: TRBJ1-1
size: NA
CDR3: CASSLFDRTTEAFF

length: 16
V: TRBV30
J: TRBJ1-6
size: NA
CDR3: CAWRKRTGKENSPLHF

length: 15
V: TRBV6-5
J: TRBJ1-4
size: NA
CDR3: CASSNDRASNEKLFF

length: 15
V: TRBV3-1/TRBV3-2
J: TRBJ2-7
size: NA
CDR3: CASSYSTGSPYEQYF

length: 15
V: TRBV6-2/TRBV6-3
J: TRBJ2-7
size: NA
CDR3: CASSYFSDRWYEQYF

length: 13
V: TRBV19
J: TRBJ2-7
size: NA
CDR3: CASSKRAGSEQYF

length: 13
V: TRBV12-3/TRBV12-4
J: TRBJ1-1
size: NA
CDR3: CASSLAGRGQAFF

length: 14
V: TRBV4-2
J: TRBJ1-4
size: NA
CDR3: CASSGGGPNEKLFF

length: 16
V: TRBV15
J: TRBJ2-7
size: NA
CDR3: CATSRITRQTSYEQYF

length: 17
V: TRBV18
J: TRBJ1-1
size: once
CDR3: CASSPNFGGGANTEAFF

length: 15
V: TRBV5-4
J: TRBJ1-2
size: NA
CDR3: CASSLDRETVYGYTF